These 26 T cell receptor beta chains were all obtained from the same sample, sequenced in a study of T cells in Graves' hyperthyroidism and ophthalmopathy. Amplification of TCR beta CDR3 regions was performed using RNA transcripts as template. The primer set for the first-round RT-PCR of the TCR CDR3 was HTBI. TCRdb independently ran MiXCR on the multiplex PCR reads; one entry per CDR3 protein. The sample holds about 640,000 distinct CDR3 sequences, more than 14% seen once. The specimen was blood. These TCRs come from a woman between 50 and 59 years old with Graves' ophthalmopathy.

This sequence joins TRBV9 and TRBJ1-4; the D gene is possibly TRBD1 (5 bases). This CDR3 has 14 amino acids. V was shortened by 0 bases and J by 8 bases, with 11 bases between the two germline ends. Per germline, CDR1 SGDLS and CDR2 YYNGEE. The CDR3, as DNA: TGTGCCAGCAGCGTAGGCAGGGTCGGGGAAAAACTGTTTTTT. Protein product: CASSVGRVGEKLFF.

V and J are TRBV13 and TRBJ2-7; weak D call: TRBD1 (5 bases). The germline V gene has CDR1 PRHDT and CDR2 FYEKMQ (reference sequence). With 5 bases removed from V and 5 bases from J, the gap between germline ends came to 13 bases. There are 13 residues in the CDR3. The CDR3, as DNA: TGTGCCAGCAGCCGCGACAGCGTCCACGAGCAGTACTTC. It encodes CASSRDSVHEQYF.

This clonotype was recorded many times. The V gene is TRBV3-1, the J gene TRBJ1-6; D is ambiguous. This CDR3 has 14 residues. The germline gives CDR1 LGHDT, CDR2 YNNKEL (reference sequence). With 3 bases removed from V and 9 bases from J, the gap between germline ends came to 12 bases. The CDR3 bases are TGTGCCAGCAGCCATCGGGTCAGTCCTTCACCCCTCCACTTT. Amino acids: CASSHRVSPSPLHF.

This clonotype was observed at least ten times. The chain uses TRBV9 and TRBJ1-1; D ambiguous. Germline lookup yields CDR1 SGDLS and CDR2 YYNGEE. The V end lost 1 base, the J end lost 2 bases, and 9 bases lay between the germline ends. This CDR3 region has 14 residues. The CDR3 DNA sequence: TGTGCCAGCAGCGTAACCTCCCTAAACACTGAAGCTTTCTTT. It codes for CASSVTSLNTEAFF.

This clonotype came up many times. The rearrangement links TRBV27 to TRBJ2-7; D may be TRBD1 (6 bases). Trimming took off 1 base at V and 9 bases at J, with 28 bases between the two ends. From germline, CDR1 is MNHEY and CDR2 SMNVEV (reference sequence). The CDR3 loop spans 18 amino acids. In DNA, the CDR3 is TGTGCCAGCAGTTTATATCGCAACCCCGGACAGTTGGATAAGGTGCAGTACTTC. Residues: CASSLYRNPGQLDKVQYF.

Only a few counts were recorded for this clonotype. V and J are TRBV28 and TRBJ1-5, with D perhaps TRBD1 (6 bases). Trimming cost V 6 bases and J 5 bases, with 14 bases left between them. Looked up from germline, CDR1 is MDHEN and CDR2 is SYDVKM. The CDR3 totals 14 residues. The CDR3 loop reads CASRPHGTHQPQHF. The CDR3 nucleotides read TGTGCCAGCAGGCCTCACGGGACACATCAGCCCCAGCATTTT.

This clonotype showed up many times. The CDR3: CASVAGALNTEAFF. The CDR3 region has the DNA TGCGCCAGCGTGGCAGGGGCCTTGAACACTGAAGCTTTCTTT. The rearrangement links TRBV5-1 to TRBJ1-1, with a possible D match to TRBD1 (6 bases). Germline V gives CDR1 SGHRS, CDR2 YFSETQ. This CDR3 region has 14 residues. V was cut by 7 bases and J by 0 bases, with 13 bases left in between. Filled out from reference TRBV5-1 and TRBJ1-1, the complete variable domain reads KAGVTQTPRYLIKTRGQQVTLSCSPISGHRSVSWYQQTPGQGLQFLFEYFSETQRNKGNFPGRFSGRQFSNSRSEMNVSTLELGDSALYLCASVAGALNTEAFFGQGTRLTVV.

This chain joins TRBV20-1 and TRBJ1-2, with 8 bases lining up with TRBD1. The CDR3 spans 16 residues. CDR1 is DFQATT, CDR2 SNEGSKA, per germline (reference sequence). V lost 5 bases to trimming and J lost 4 bases; unmatched junction nucleotides: 15. The CDR3 sequence: CSASRQGMLRIYGYTF. The DNA of the CDR3 is TGCAGTGCTTCTAGACAGGGGATGCTGAGAATCTATGGCTACACCTTC.

This clonotype was detected ten times or more. The J gene is TRBJ2-1, the V gene TRBV2, with a possible D match to TRBD1 (5 bases). The ends were cut back, 6 bases at V and 5 bases at J, with 11 bases in the middle. Germline CDR1 SNHLY, CDR2 FYNNEI. CDR3 length: 13 residues. This chain's CDR3 is CASSGQGHNEQFF. The CDR3 DNA sequence: TGTGCCAGCAGCGGTCAGGGTCACAATGAGCAGTTCTTC.

This clonotype was observed once. The V call is TRBV9, the J call TRBJ1-4, with a weak D call TRBD1 (5 bases). V was trimmed by 4 bases and J by 6 bases, leaving 10 bases between them. Germline CDR1 is SGDLS and CDR2 is YYNGEE. The CDR3 has 13 amino acids. CDR3 coding DNA: TGTGCCAGCAGCCGGGGGGGAGATGAAAAACTGTTTTTT. Protein product: CASSRGGDEKLFF.

This clonotype was seen many times. The chain is built from TRBV7-2 and TRBJ1-1; 11 bases map to TRBD1. The CDR3 spans 14 residues. V was clipped by 1 base and J by 11 bases; unmatched bases: 6. Germline lookup yields CDR1 SGHTA and CDR2 FQGNSA. The CDR3 spells CASSLDWTGGFAFF. CDR3 DNA sequence: TGTGCCAGCAGCTTAGACTGGACAGGGGGCTTTGCTTTCTTT. Looking up the rest from reference TRBV7-2 and TRBJ1-1 gives the full variable domain: GAGVSQSPSNKVTEKGKDVELRCDPISGHTALYWYRQSLGQGLEFLIYFQGNSAPDKSGLPSDRFSAERTGGSVSTLTIQRTQQEDSAVYLCASSLDWTGGFAFFGQGTRLTVV.

The chain is built from TRBV14 and TRBJ2-1, with no clear D. The V gene lost 2 bases and the J gene lost 0 bases, with 11 bases spanning the gap. The CDR3 has 16 amino acids. Looked up from germline, CDR1 is SGHDN and CDR2 is FVKESK. CDR3 DNA sequence: TGTGCCAGCAGCCAAAAGGTCCGAAGCTCCTACAATGAGCAGTTCTTC. Its protein product is CASSQKVRSSYNEQFF.

This clonotype came up many times. The V and J genes are TRBV12-3 or TRBV12-4 and TRBJ2-1; 14 bases fit TRBD2. V shed 6 bases, J shed 8 bases, and the junction held 9 bases outside the gene matches. The CDR3 is made up of 16 amino acids. The CDR3 is CASSWGLAGDADEQFF. Written as DNA, the CDR3 is TGTGCCAGCAGCTGGGGACTAGCGGGAGATGCGGATGAGCAGTTCTTC.

The rearrangement uses TRBV4-3 and TRBJ2-1; either TRBD1 or TRBD2 may fit D (10 bases each). The length of the CDR3 is 24 residues. CDR1 and CDR2 from the germline V gene are LGHNA and YSLEER. V dropped 0 bases and J dropped 4 bases, with 37 bases sitting between them. The CDR3 nucleotides read TGCGCCAGCAGCCAAGAGAGGGAGGACAGGGGGGTTTCGGCAAGGACTAGCGGATACAATGAGCAGTTCTTC. Its protein product is CASSQEREDRGVSARTSGYNEQFF.

This clonotype was recorded at least ten times. V and J are TRBV18 and TRBJ1-2; 7 bases match TRBD1. Germline V gene lookup returns CDR1 KGHSH and CDR2 LQKENI. This CDR3 has 15 amino acids. V dropped 3 bases and J dropped 0; count of bases not matched to a gene: 4. CDR3 residues: CASSPEQGTNYGYTF. The CDR3 DNA reads TGTGCCAGCTCACCCGAACAGGGGACTAACTATGGCTACACCTTC.

This clonotype has at least ten counts. This sequence joins TRBV28 and TRBJ1-5, with unresolved D. Germline CDR1 reads MDHEN; CDR2 reads SYDVKM. The CDR3 length is 14 residues. V gave up 6 bases and J gave up 7 bases, with 16 bases separating them. This CDR3 reads CASSRTPPGQPQHF. The CDR3 coding sequence is TGTGCCAGCAGCAGGACCCCACCCGGGCAGCCCCAGCATTTT. Using reference TRBV28 and TRBJ1-5 for the parts outside the CDR3, the full variable domain is DVKVTQSSRYLVKRTGEKVFLECVQDMDHENMFWYRQDPGLGLRLIYFSYDVKMKEKGDIPEGYSVSREKKERFSLILESASTNQTSMYLCASSRTPPGQPQHFGDGTRLSIL.

V is TRBV15 and J is TRBJ2-1, with 10 bases lining up with TRBD2. CDR1 is LNHNV and CDR2 is YYDKDF in the germline V gene (reference sequence). CDR3 length equals 16 residues. V lost 6 bases, J lost 1 base, and 6 bases stayed unmatched. Here the CDR3 DNA reads TGTGCCACCAGACAACCTAGCGGGAGTTCCTACAATGAGCAGTTCTTC. Protein sequence: CATRQPSGSSYNEQFF.

A word on this clonotype: An end of the junction does not agree with germline; a read error may underlie this. The rearrangement joins TRBV7-9 to TRBJ2-2, with D possibly TRBD2 on 6 matching bases. Germline V gene data show CDR1 as SEHNR and CDR2 as FQNEAQ (reference sequence). This CDR3 region has 15 residues. The CDR3 spells CASSRPVMNTGGLFF. CDR3 DNA sequence: TGTGCCAGCAGCCGGCCGGTGATGAACACCGGGGGGCTGTTTTTT.

As regards this clonotype: At one end, the junction sequence differs from germline, possibly due to a read error. This chain joins TRBV24-1 and TRBJ2-7; D perhaps matches TRBD1 (6 bases). This CDR3 has 15 amino acids. Germline V gives CDR1 KGHDR, CDR2 SFDVKD. The CDR3: CAASTSGHWPYEQYF. For the CDR3, the DNA is TGTGCCGCCAGTACCTCGGGACATTGGCCCTACGAGCAGTACTTC.

This clonotype was detected only a few times. The chain has TRBV6-1 and TRBJ1-5, with TRBD1 identical over 9 bases. V was clipped by 4 bases and J by 6 bases; unmatched bases: 7. The CDR3 contains 15 residues. Germline lookup yields CDR1 MNHNS and CDR2 SASEGT. The CDR3 sequence is CASSGWTGAFQPQHF. CDR3 DNA: TGTGCCAGCAGTGGCTGGACAGGGGCCTTTCAGCCCCAGCATTTT.

This clonotype has only a few counts. The chain combines TRBV4-1 with TRBJ2-7; the match to TRBD2 covers 13 bases. Trimming cost V 2 bases and J 1 base; bases outside gene matches: 2. The CDR3 contains 16 residues. From germline, CDR1 is MGHRA and CDR2 YSYEKL. DNA of the CDR3: TGCGCCAGCAGCCAACAGGGACTAGCGGGATCCTACGAGCAGTACTTC. The encoded protein is CASSQQGLAGSYEQYF.

This sequence joins TRBV7-9 and TRBJ2-7; D call uncertain. The V and J ends lost 2 bases and 3 bases respectively, with 14 bases between them. Looked up from germline, CDR1 is SEHNR and CDR2 is FQNEAQ (reference sequence). This CDR3 has 15 amino acids. The CDR3 DNA reads TGTGCCAGCAGCTTAACCCCAGGCATGAACTACGAGCAGTACTTC. Protein: CASSLTPGMNYEQYF.

At least ten counts were recorded for this clonotype. V gene TRBV5-1 combines with J gene TRBJ2-1; D is unresolved. Trimming took off 4 bases at V and 5 bases at J, with 16 bases between the two ends. The length of the CDR3 is 15 residues. Germline assignment: CDR1 SGHRS and CDR2 YFSETQ. The CDR3 region is CASSPGPIPHNEQFF. The DNA for the CDR3 is TGCGCCAGCAGCCCCGGGCCCATCCCACACAATGAGCAGTTCTTC.

This clonotype was recorded many times. The chain recombines TRBV2 with TRBJ2-1; 10 bases align to TRBD2. J gave up 5 bases and V 11 bases, and 9 bases lay outside the gene matches. Germline CDR1 reads SNHLY; CDR2 reads FYNNEI. This CDR3 contains 14 residues. CDR3 amino acids: CAFESGRANNEQFF. Written as DNA, the CDR3 is TGTGCCTTTGAGAGCGGGAGGGCGAACAATGAGCAGTTCTTC.

The table lists this clonotype with a few counts. The CDR3 sequence is CASSADRGETRTQYF. DNA of the CDR3: TGCGCCAGCAGCGCCGACCGGGGGGAAACACGTACGCAGTATTTT. The rearrangement joins TRBV4-1 to TRBJ2-3; TRBD2 matches at 7 bases. The CDR3 runs to 15 residues. Germline values: CDR1 MGHRA, CDR2 YSYEKL. The ends lost 5 bases at V and 8 bases at J; junction bases unmatched: 13.

This clonotype turned up a few times. V gene TRBV7-9 combines with J gene TRBJ2-1; 8 positions match TRBD1. Germline V lookup: CDR1 SEHNR, CDR2 FQNEAQ (reference sequence). V trimming: 11 bases; J trimming: 7 bases; junction bases outside the gene matches: 13. CDR3 length: 14 amino acids. The CDR3 protein is CAGSGGAGKNEQFF. The CDR3 region has the DNA TGTGCCGGATCAGGGGGCGCCGGGAAAAATGAGCAGTTCTTC.